This T cell receptor beta chain comes out of a study of blood T cells in healthy people across ages. Then a second PCR, running roughly 7 to 11 cycles, was carried out with a sample-barcoded 5' primer and a J-beta primer mix. In TCRdb, the 5' RACE reads were re-called with MiXCR into one record per CDR3 protein. The data contain 1,300,000 or so distinct CDR3 sequences, roughly 60% of them seen just once; the ten biggest clones take up 5.5% to 8%. The sample comprised blood. This receptor was obtained from a man in his late teens or twenties in good health.

CDR3 bases: TGTGCCAGCAGTTTGTCAGGCCCTCACTATGGCTACACCTTC. Amino acids: CASSLSGPHYGYTF. V usage is TRBV27 and J usage is TRBJ1-2, with D hard to call. Trimming took 3 bases from V and 3 from J, leaving 11 bases between them. Germline assignment: CDR1 MNHEY and CDR2 SMNVEV (reference sequence). The CDR3 has 14 residues.